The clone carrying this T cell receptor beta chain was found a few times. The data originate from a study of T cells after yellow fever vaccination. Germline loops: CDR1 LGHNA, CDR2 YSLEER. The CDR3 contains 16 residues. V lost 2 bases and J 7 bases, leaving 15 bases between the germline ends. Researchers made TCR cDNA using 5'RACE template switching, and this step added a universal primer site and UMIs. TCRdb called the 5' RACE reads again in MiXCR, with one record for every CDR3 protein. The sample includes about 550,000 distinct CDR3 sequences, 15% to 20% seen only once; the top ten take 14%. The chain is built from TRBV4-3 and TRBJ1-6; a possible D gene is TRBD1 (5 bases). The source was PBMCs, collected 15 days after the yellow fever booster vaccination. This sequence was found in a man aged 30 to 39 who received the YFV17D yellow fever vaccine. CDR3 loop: CASSQQGGWGNSPLHF. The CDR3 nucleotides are TGCGCCAGCAGCCAACAGGGCGGGTGGGGGAATTCACCCCTCCACTTT.